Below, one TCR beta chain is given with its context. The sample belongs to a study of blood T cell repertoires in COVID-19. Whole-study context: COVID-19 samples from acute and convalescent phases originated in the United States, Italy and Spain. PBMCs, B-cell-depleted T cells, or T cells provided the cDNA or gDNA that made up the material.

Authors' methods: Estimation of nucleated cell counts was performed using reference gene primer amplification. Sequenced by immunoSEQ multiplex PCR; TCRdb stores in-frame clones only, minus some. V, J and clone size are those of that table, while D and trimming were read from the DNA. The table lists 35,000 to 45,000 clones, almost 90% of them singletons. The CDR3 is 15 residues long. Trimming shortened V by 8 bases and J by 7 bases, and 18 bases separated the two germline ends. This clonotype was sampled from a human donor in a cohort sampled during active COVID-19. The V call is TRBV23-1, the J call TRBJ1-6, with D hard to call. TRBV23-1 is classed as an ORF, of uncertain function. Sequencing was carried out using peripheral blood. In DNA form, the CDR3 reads TGCGCCAGCCCCCAAACCGGGGTAGGGAATTCACCCCTCCACTTT. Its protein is CASPQTGVGNSPLHF.